This TCR beta chain was obtained from a study of T cells in Graves' hyperthyroidism and ophthalmopathy. Findings of the study overall: The authors' 13 V-J model separated ophthalmopathy from stable hyperthyroidism.

Between the trimmed V and J ends, which lost 0 bases and 3 bases, there was a span of 11 bases. This CDR3 is built from 15 residues. Germline V gene lookup returns CDR1 SGHTA and CDR2 FQGTGA. RNA transcripts provided the source from which TCR beta CDR3 regions were amplified. During a first-round RT-PCR of the TCR CDR3, the HTBI primer set was used. Via MiXCR, TCRdb re-called the multiplex PCR reads, giving one row per CDR3 protein. The sample lists 500,000 to 750,000 distinct CDR3 sequences, about 14% occurring once. This clonotype was counted at least ten times. The antigen is not known. Patients were excluded because of uncontrolled infection, other autoimmune disease, pregnancy or lactation. Thyroid ultrasound and orbital computed tomography, with clinical symptoms and serum thyroxine and TRAb, informed diagnoses. The PBMCs studied were ones that came from 10 ml fresh peripheral blood.

This clonotype was sampled from a woman aged 18-29 years with Graves' ophthalmopathy. V gene TRBV7-3 combines with J gene TRBJ1-1; D unclear. The material sequenced was blood. The CDR3 region is CASSLTTMTDTEAFF. The CDR3 DNA reads TGTGCCAGCAGCTTAACGACCATGACGGACACTGAAGCTTTCTTT.